There are many counts of the clone carrying this T cell receptor (beta chain). The antigen is unknown. The CDR3 extends over 16 amino acids. Trimming took 2 bases from V and 6 from J; bases not matched to a gene: 8. Germline V lookup: CDR1 KGHDR, CDR2 SFDVKD. This specimen belongs to a study of T-cell memory formation after mild COVID-19. General study results and limits: While clones contracting from day 15 to 85 were balanced between CD4 and CD8, later expanders leaned CD4+. CD8+ contracting clones occupied EMRA, while CD4+ ones occupied mainly CM and EM.

Researchers used 5'RACE with constant-segment primers to make TCR alpha and TCR beta cDNA libraries that carry sample barcodes and UMIs. One entry per CDR3 protein, called by TCRdb with MiXCR from the 5' RACE reads. The sample holds about 130,000 distinct CDR3 sequences, about 15% seen once. Source material: PBMCs or a T cell subset sorted from them (not recorded which). This clonotype was obtained from a man between 18 and 35 years old who had mild COVID-19 (a few samples of this study predate the infection). Cell type and time point are not known. This chain joins TRBV24-1 and TRBJ2-1; the match to TRBD1 covers 8 bases. The CDR3 loop is CATSDSRQGASNEQFF. CDR3 coding DNA: TGTGCCACCAGTGATTCGAGGCAGGGGGCAAGCAATGAGCAGTTCTTC.